This TCR beta chain was sequenced in a study of control samples from healthy donors and cancer patients (dated by TCRdb to the early 2020s). Libraries were made using the immunoSEQ multiplex PCR assay. TCRdb limited this immuneACCESS table to in-frame rearrangements with V and J called. A share of clones is missing; checked studies link under half to unresolved V genes, and the rest is unexplained. This sample gives tens of thousands of clones in total; approximately 95% of them show up just once. Under 2% of the sample lies in the top ten. The table lists this clone with a few counts. What this receptor recognizes is not known. No much larger clone exists at a distance of one base, and base qualities are not known. V gives up 6 bases and J gives up 3 bases, and the segment between their germline ends measures 11 bases. Taken from cysteine to phenylalanine, the CDR3 has 14 residues. The DNA shown is the 42-base CDR3, in frame from base 1. Via the germline V gene, CDR1 is MNHEY and CDR2 SVGAGI.

The source is a woman aged 25-40 years in good health. Sequenced input: blood. The chain is assembled from TRBV6-5 and TRBJ2-2, with no confident D gene call. The DNA sequence reads TGTGCCAGCAGACCCCCTTTGGACACCGGGGAGCTGTTTTTT. Its protein reads: CASRPPLDTGELFF.